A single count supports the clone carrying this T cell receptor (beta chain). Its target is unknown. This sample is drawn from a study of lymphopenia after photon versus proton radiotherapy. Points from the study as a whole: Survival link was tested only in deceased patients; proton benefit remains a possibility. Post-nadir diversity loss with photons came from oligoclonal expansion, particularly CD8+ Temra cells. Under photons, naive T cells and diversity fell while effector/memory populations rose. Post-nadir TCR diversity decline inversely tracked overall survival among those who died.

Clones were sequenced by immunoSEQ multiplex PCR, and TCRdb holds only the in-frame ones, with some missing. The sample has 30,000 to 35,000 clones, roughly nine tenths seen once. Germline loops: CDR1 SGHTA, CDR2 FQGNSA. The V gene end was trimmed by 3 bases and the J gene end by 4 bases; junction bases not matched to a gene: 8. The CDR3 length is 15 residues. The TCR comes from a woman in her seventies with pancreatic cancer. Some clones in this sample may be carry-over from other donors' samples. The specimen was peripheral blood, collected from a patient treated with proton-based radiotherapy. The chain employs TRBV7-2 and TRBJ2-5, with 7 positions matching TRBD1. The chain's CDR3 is CASSFGTAIRETQYF. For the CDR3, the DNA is TGTGCCAGCAGCTTCGGGACAGCCATCCGAGAGACCCAGTACTTC. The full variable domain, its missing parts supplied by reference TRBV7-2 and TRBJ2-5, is GAGVSQSPSNKVTEKGKDVELRCDPISGHTALYWYRQSLGQGLEFLIYFQGNSAPDKSGLPSDRFSAERTGGSVSTLTIQRTQQEDSAVYLCASSFGTAIRETQYFGPGTRLLVL.